This T cell receptor (beta chain) is drawn from a study of Ad26.COV2.S vaccination and SARS-CoV-2 variants. Sequencing used immunoSEQ multiplex PCR; TCRdb keeps in-frame clones, though not all of them. The table lists 430,000 or so clones, 75% to 90% of them singletons. The treatment: some 20 received Ad26.COV2.S at low or high dose, single or two shots; 5 received placebo; per-sample allocation not given. Sampling occurred on day 63 after the first vaccine or placebo injection. This CDR3 has 10 residues. V was clipped by 5 bases and J by 3 bases, with 5 bases between them. Germline V lookup: CDR1 SQVTM, CDR2 ANQGSEA.

The origin of this receptor is a person aged 18-60 years who received the Ad26.COV2.S COVID-19 vaccine or a placebo. J is TRBJ2-7 and V is TRBV29-1; the D is unclear. Sample: peripheral blood, taken in a trial of Ad26.COV2.S vaccine versus placebo. CDR3 sequence: CSVRHYEQYF. The CDR3 coding sequence is TGCAGCGTTCGACACTACGAGCAGTACTTC.